Each of the 10 T cell receptor beta chains below was sequenced from the same sample in a study of CD8 T cells in ankylosing spondylitis. These TCRs' antigens remain unknown. Notes on the study in general: Blood from ankylosing spondylitis patients appeared to carry a characteristic eight-variant TCR beta motif.

From the 5' RACE reads, TCRdb called clonotypes with MiXCR, one entry per CDR3 protein. The sample includes about 800,000 distinct CDR3 sequences, 10% to 15% of them seen just once. Sequencing was carried out using blood, either unsorted or a sorted T cell fraction (not recorded which). The receptors shown here come from a male donor with ankylosing spondylitis.

The chain has TRBV12-3 or TRBV12-4 and TRBJ1-2; a weak D match, TRBD1 (5 bases). Trimming removed 5 bases at V and 5 bases at J, with 18 bases between. The CDR3 extends over 15 amino acids. CDR3 coding DNA: TGTGCCAGCAGTCGCTCCGGAGGGGAGATGTATGGCTACACCTTC. This translates into CASSRSGGEMYGYTF.

The chain has TRBV6-2 or TRBV6-3 and TRBJ2-7; a weak D match, TRBD2 (6 bases). From germline, CDR1 is MNHEY and CDR2 SVGEGT. The V gene lost 4 bases and the J gene lost 0 bases, with 10 bases spanning the gap. The CDR3 has 14 amino acids. Here the CDR3 DNA reads TGTGCCAGCAGTTTCCAGGGAGGCTCCTACGAGCAGTACTTC. Protein sequence: CASSFQGGSYEQYF.

This clonotype occurred a few times. The chain recombines TRBV7-2 with TRBJ2-2, with D possibly TRBD2 on 5 matching bases. Looked up from germline, CDR1 is SGHTA and CDR2 is FQGNSA. V was clipped by 4 bases and J by 1 base, with 16 bases between them. This CDR3 spans 17 amino acids. CDR3 DNA: TGTGCCAGCAGCTCATCTACGAGCGGTGTGAACACCGGGGAGCTGTTTTTT. Translated: CASSSSTSGVNTGELFF.

This clonotype was recorded a few times. A much larger clone differs by one base, so this may be a read error. The chain is built from TRBV6-5 and TRBJ1-1, with D unclear. This CDR3 spans 11 amino acids. In germline, CDR1 is MNHEY, CDR2 SVGAGI. The germline V and J ends were trimmed by 7 bases and 1 base, with 4 bases remaining between them. The CDR3 bases are TGTGCCAGCATGGGGAACACTGAAGCTTTCTTT. It codes for CASMGNTEAFF.

This clonotype has just a few counts. The chain carries TRBV4-1 and TRBJ1-5; unclear D gene. This CDR3 has 15 residues. Germline V gene lookup returns CDR1 MGHRA and CDR2 YSYEKL. The V end was cut by 0 bases, the J end by 2 bases, with 8 bases between. CDR3 protein: CASSQDGDRNQPQHF. In DNA, the CDR3 is TGCGCCAGCAGCCAAGATGGGGATCGCAATCAGCCCCAGCATTTT.

This clonotype showed up just a few times. Written as DNA, the CDR3 is TGTGCCAGCAGCCCCCGACAGCGAAGCTCCTACGAGCAGTACTTC. It translates to CASSPRQRSSYEQYF. The chain couples TRBV7-8 to TRBJ2-7; D may be TRBD1 (5 bases). CDR3 length: 15 residues. Germline CDR1 and CDR2: SGHVS and FQNEAQ. Trimming left V 5 bases short and J 0 bases short, with 14 bases between. The full variable domain, completed using reference TRBV7-8 and TRBJ2-7, is GAGVSQSPRYKVAKRGQDVALRCDPISGHVSLFWYQQALGQGPEFLTYFQNEAQLDKSGLPSDRFFAERPEGSVSTLKIQRTQQEDSAVYLCASSPRQRSSYEQYFGPGTRLTVT.

The V and J genes are TRBV6-1 and TRBJ2-1; D perhaps matches TRBD1 (6 bases). V lost 8 bases to trimming and J lost 9 bases, with 23 bases between them. CDR1 and CDR2 (germline): MNHNS, SASEGT. CDR3 length: 15 amino acids. This CDR3 reads CASSPIPQGSGEQFF. The DNA of the CDR3 is TGTGCCAGCTCACCGATTCCCCAGGGGTCGGGTGAGCAGTTCTTC.

This clonotype has a handful of counts. The CDR3 bases are TGCAGTGCTAGAGATAGGCGGAGTTCCCCTGAAGCTTTCTTT. Translated, it gives CSARDRRSSPEAFF. The rearrangement uses TRBV20-1 and TRBJ1-1; D call uncertain. Looked up from germline, CDR1 is DFQATT and CDR2 is SNEGSKA (reference sequence). The germline V and J ends were trimmed by 0 bases and 6 bases, with 14 bases remaining between them. The CDR3 loop spans 14 amino acids.

The rearrangement links TRBV2 to TRBJ2-7, with 13 positions matching TRBD2. CDR1 and CDR2 (germline): SNHLY, FYNNEI. J gave up 2 bases and V 6 bases, and 7 bases lay outside the gene matches. This CDR3 has 16 amino acids. CDR3 nucleotide sequence: TGTGCCAGCAGCTGGACTAGCGGGGGTACCACCTACGAGCAGTACTTC. Translation: CASSWTSGGTTYEQYF.

In this sample, this clonotype turned up many times. The V call is TRBV29-1, the J call TRBJ1-5; TRBD1 is a possible D gene (5 bases). CDR3 length: 13 residues. Trimming pared 5 bases from V and 4 bases from J, leaving 12 bases between. Germline V lookup: CDR1 SQVTM, CDR2 ANQGSEA. In DNA, the CDR3 is TGCAGCGTTAGAGACAGAGGAAATCAGCCCCAGCATTTT. Its protein is CSVRDRGNQPQHF.